The rows below give T cell receptor beta chains drawn from one sample of a study of blood T cell repertoires in COVID-19. Sequencing was performed with immunoSEQ multiplex PCR; in TCRdb, only in-frame clones are kept and a portion is missing. The repertoire holds about half a million clones, 88% seen once, with 8.3% in the top ten. Sequenced input: PBMCs or T cells enriched from blood (not recorded which). The receptors here all came from a woman aged 60-75 years who had recovered from COVID-19. The CDR3 runs from the conserved cysteine through the conserved F or W. The D gene is left open where the match is weak. Size is omitted from some rows. Given values are once, few, many or a class for expanded clones.

j_gene,v_gene,d_gene,abundance,CDR3aa,CDR3nt
TRBJ1-2,TRBV11-3,.,.,CASSLVTGTNGYTF,TGTGCCAGCAGCTTAGTAACAGGGACGAATGGCTACACCTTC
TRBJ1-2,TRBV30,TRBD1,.,CAWRPGQPRRGYGYTF,TGTGCCTGGAGACCGGGACAGCCCCGGCGCGGCTATGGCTACACCTTC
TRBJ1-1,TRBV9,.,.,CASSPRTGTNLNTEAFF,TGTGCCAGCAGCCCAAGAACCGGGACTAACCTGAACACTGAAGCTTTCTTT
TRBJ2-1,TRBV5-1,.,.,CASSLVSGFYNEQFF,TGCGCCAGCAGCTTGGTTAGCGGCTTCTACAATGAGCAGTTCTTC
TRBJ1-2,TRBV3-1/TRBV3-2,TRBD1,.,CASTIGQGSGGYTF,TGTGCCAGCACCATCGGACAGGGATCGGGTGGCTACACCTTC
TRBJ2-3,TRBV5-1,.,.,CASSFLGLGADTQYF,TGCGCCAGCAGCTTTCTGGGACTGGGCGCAGATACGCAGTATTTT
TRBJ1-3,TRBV4-2,.,.,CASSQEVTGRNTIYF,TGTGCCAGCAGCCAAGAGGTAACAGGTCGAAACACCATATATTTT
TRBJ2-4,TRBV13,.,.,CASGRGGQAKNIQYF,TGTGCCAGTGGGAGGGGGGGCCAGGCCAAAAACATTCAGTACTTC
TRBJ2-1,TRBV15,.,.,CAISKAGYNEQFF,TGTGCCATATCTAAAGCGGGCTACAATGAGCAGTTCTTC
TRBJ2-7,TRBV5-1,TRBD1,.,CASSPDRLFYEQYF,TGCGCCAGCAGCCCGGACAGGTTATTCTACGAGCAGTACTTC
TRBJ2-5,TRBV29-1,TRBD2,.,CSSSGGVRETQYF,TGCAGCTCTAGCGGGGGGGTTAGAGAGACCCAGTACTTC
TRBJ1-6,TRBV2,.,once,CASRETDAPLHF,TGTGCCAGCAGGGAGACAGACGCACCCCTCCACTTT
TRBJ1-2,TRBV4-1,.,.,CASSPQPGQPYGYTF,TGCGCCAGCAGCCCCCAACCTGGACAGCCTTATGGCTACACCTTC
TRBJ1-4,TRBV28,TRBD1,.,CASSRDREKLFF,TGTGCCAGCAGCCGGGACAGGGAAAAACTGTTTTTT
TRBJ2-2,TRBV3-1/TRBV3-2,.,.,CASSQDSHTGELFF,TGTGCCAGCAGCCAAGACAGTCACACCGGGGAGCTGTTTTTT
TRBJ2-5,TRBV5-1,TRBD2,.,CASSFTSGMQETQYF,TGCGCCAGCAGCTTCACTAGCGGAATGCAAGAGACCCAGTACTTC
TRBJ2-3,TRBV7-2,TRBD1,.,CASSLDRVYADTQYF,TGTGCCAGCAGCTTGGACAGGGTCTATGCAGATACGCAGTATTTT
TRBJ2-1,TRBV6-6,.,.,CASSYPSEIQGEQFF,TGTGCCAGCAGTTATCCGAGCGAAATCCAGGGTGAGCAGTTCTTC
TRBJ2-7,TRBV3-1/TRBV3-2,.,.,CASSQGAGVEQYF,TGTGCCAGCAGCCAAGGGGCCGGGGTCGAGCAGTACTTC
TRBJ2-7,TRBV5-1,TRBD2,.,CASSSLQGGPYEQYF,TGCGCCAGCAGCTCGCTTCAGGGAGGGCCCTACGAGCAGTACTTC
TRBJ1-6,TRBV18,.,.,CASSLDSQSSYNSPLHF,TGTGCCAGCTCCCTGGACAGTCAAAGCTCCTATAATTCACCCCTCCACTTT
TRBJ1-2,TRBV18,TRBD1,.,CASSPSLGQGSTGYTF,TGTGCCAGCTCACCAAGTCTCGGACAGGGATCGACTGGCTACACCTTC
TRBJ1-1,TRBV11-2,.,.,CASSLTVNTEAFF,TGTGCCAGCAGCCTGACAGTAAACACTGAAGCTTTCTTT
TRBJ1-1,TRBV5-1,.,once,CASSLPDGQWNTEAFF,TGCGCCAGCAGCTTGCCGGACGGACAGTGGAACACTGAAGCTTTCTTT
TRBJ2-7,TRBV6-5,.,.,CASSYGQLSYEQYF,TGTGCCAGCAGTTACGGACAGCTCTCCTACGAGCAGTACTTC
TRBJ2-3,TRBV6-5,TRBD2,.,CASRSGLAGDDTQYF,TGTGCCAGCAGATCGGGACTAGCGGGGGATGATACGCAGTATTTT